This T cell receptor (beta chain) was documented in a study of T cell repertoires in cytomegalovirus infection. The CDR3 loop spans 16 amino acids. The V gene's germline CDR1 is SNHLY and CDR2 FYNNEI. V was trimmed by 6 bases and J by 2 bases, leaving 16 bases between them. On this clonotype: Its target is not known.

TCRdb analysed the reads with MiXCR anew, one entry per CDR3 protein. The data hold about 130,000 distinct CDR3 sequences, with approximately 30% observed a single time. The TCR comes from a human donor in good health (CMV status not recorded). Some clones in this sample may be carry-over from other donors' samples. This chain connects TRBV2 to TRBJ2-2, with D maybe TRBD1 (6 bases). The sample here was CD8+ T cells from cultured PBMCs, taken from culture after CMV antigen stimulation. The CDR3 region is CASRSWDTENTGELFF. CDR3 bases: TGTGCCAGCAGGAGTTGGGACACGGAAAACACCGGGGAGCTGTTTTTT.